The clone carrying this T cell receptor beta chain was seen at least ten times. As yet, its antigen is unknown. This specimen belongs to a study of T cells in Graves' hyperthyroidism and ophthalmopathy. Calling Graves' hyperthyroidism stable meant ophthalmopathy did not progress within 18 months. The hyperthyroidism patients had all been newly diagnosed, and their disease duration was under 2 months. Their ages ranged from 18 to 65 years. The study excluded patients with uncontrolled infection, other autoimmune disease, pregnancy or lactation. Study findings and constraints: Most clonotypes expanded in the thyroid (above 0.001) were also present in blood.

TCR beta CDR3 sequences were amplified from RNA transcripts. The study used the HTBI primer set for a first-round RT-PCR of the TCR CDR3. MiXCR, applied by TCRdb to the multiplex PCR reads, yields one record per CDR3 protein. The sample records around 190,000 distinct CDR3 sequences, 17% being singletons. The TCR sequence derives from a woman aged 45-60 years with Graves' hyperthyroidism. Source material: blood.

The DNA for the CDR3 is TGTGCCAGCAGACGGGGGCCCGGGGAGCTGTTTTTT. Translation: CASRRGPGELFF. The chain recombines TRBV28 with TRBJ2-2; the D gene could be TRBD1 or TRBD2 (6 bases each). The CDR3 has 12 residues. CDR1 and CDR2 (germline): MDHEN, SYDVKM. The V and J ends lost 6 bases and 6 bases respectively, with 8 bases between them.